The rows below give T cell receptor beta chains drawn from one sample of a study of control samples from healthy donors and cancer patients. Using immunoSEQ multiplex PCR, the repertoire was profiled, and TCRdb retains in-frame clones only, with some absent. This table holds under 200,000 clones, 91% found once. Sequencing was done on a sample of blood. The receptor set was obtained from a young woman in good health. CDR3s include the opening cysteine and the closing phenylalanine or tryptophan. A D gene is named only where the DNA matches it firmly. A clone size is listed for some rows: how often the clone was seen (once, few, many), or a class if it is expanded.

J gene	D gene	clone size	V gene	CDR3 length	CDR3 DNA	CDR3 protein
TRBJ1-4	NA	NA	TRBV29-1	13	TGCAGCGTGCAGGGTGCAACTAATGAAAAACTGTTTTTT	CSVQGATNEKLFF
TRBJ2-1	TRBD2	NA	TRBV10-3	17	TGTGCCATCAGTGAGGGGACTAGCGGGGCCCACTACAATGAGCAGTTCTTC	CAISEGTSGAHYNEQFF
TRBJ2-3	TRBD1	NA	TRBV25-1	15	TGTGCCAGCAGCCCGGACAGGGAGAACCGAGATACGCAGTATTTT	CASSPDRENRDTQYF
TRBJ1-2	TRBD1	NA	TRBV5-1	15	TGCGCCAGCAGCTTAGGGGACAGGGGAGTTTATGGCTACACCTTC	CASSLGDRGVYGYTF
TRBJ2-2	TRBD2	once	TRBV11-2	16	TGTGCCAGCAGCTTAGGGGAACCGGGGGGCACCGGGGAGCTGTTTTTT	CASSLGEPGGTGELFF
TRBJ2-1	NA	NA	TRBV11-2	14	TGTGCCAGCAGCTTAGGGCTAGCCAACAATGAGCAGTTCTTC	CASSLGLANNEQFF
TRBJ2-1	NA	NA	TRBV7-3	12	TGTGCCAGCAGCCGACAAGACAATGAGCAGTTCTTC	CASSRQDNEQFF
TRBJ2-5	NA	once	TRBV5-5	14	TGTGCCAGCAGCTTGCGGCTCCCGGGAGAGACCCAGTACTTC	CASSLRLPGETQYF
TRBJ2-3	NA	NA	TRBV6-4	13	TGTGCCAGCAGTGCGGGATACACAGATACGCAGTATTTT	CASSAGYTDTQYF
TRBJ1-1	TRBD1	NA	TRBV18	16	TGTGCCAGCTCATCCGGACAGGGGTCGGTGAACACTGAAGCTTTCTTT	CASSSGQGSVNTEAFF
TRBJ2-2	TRBD1	NA	TRBV18	14	TGTGCCAGCTCACCTGGACAGGGGGCCGGGGAGCTGTTTTTT	CASSPGQGAGELFF
TRBJ2-5	TRBD2	few	TRBV7-9	17	TGTGCCAGCAGCTTACTAGCGGGGGCTCCATACCAAGAGACCCAGTACTTC	CASSLLAGAPYQETQYF
TRBJ2-7	NA	NA	TRBV2	10	TGTGCCAGCAGTGATTTCGAGCAGTACTTC	CASSDFEQYF
TRBJ2-7	NA	NA	TRBV4-2	15	TGTGCCAGCAGCCAAGATTATTGGACCGATTACGAGCAGTACTTC	CASSQDYWTDYEQYF